This T cell receptor (beta chain) was identified during a study of cytomegalovirus exposure and HLA in healthy donors. General study points: For cytomegalovirus status, the classifier reportedly gave diagnoses with high specificity and sensitivity.

Donors consisted of healthy bone marrow donors. PCR used 60 Vbeta primers and 13 Jbeta primers. Method: immunoSEQ multiplex PCR; TCRdb's copy keeps in-frame clones and lacks some. The data hold 210,000 or so clones, with over 65% observed a single time. There are 14 residues in the CDR3. Germline V gives CDR1 LNHDA, CDR2 SQIVND (reference sequence). The V and J ends lost 3 bases and 6 bases respectively, with 12 bases between them. This clone came up once. What it recognizes is unknown. This receptor was identified in a man between 18 and 29 years old in good health and CMV-seronegative. The source material was PBMCs. This rearrangement joins TRBV19 to TRBJ2-1; maybe TRBD2 (6 bases). The chain's CDR3 is CASSIRLVLNEQFF. In DNA form, the CDR3 reads TGTGCCAGTAGTATTAGACTAGTACTCAATGAGCAGTTCTTC. The complete variable domain, with remaining parts taken from reference TRBV19 and TRBJ2-1, reads DGGITQSPKYLFRKEGQNVTLSCEQNLNHDAMYWYRQDPGQGLRLIYYSQIVNDFQKGDIAEGYSVSREKKESFPLTVTSAQKNPTAFYLCASSIRLVLNEQFFGPGTRLTVL.